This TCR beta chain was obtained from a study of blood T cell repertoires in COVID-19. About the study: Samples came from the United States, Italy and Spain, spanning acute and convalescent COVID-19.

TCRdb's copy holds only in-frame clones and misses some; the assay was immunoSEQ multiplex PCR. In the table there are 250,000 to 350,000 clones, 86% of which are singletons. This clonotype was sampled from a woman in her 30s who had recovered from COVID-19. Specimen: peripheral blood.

CDR3 in amino acids: CASSKEGDGIYGYTF. As DNA, the CDR3 is TGTGCCAGCTCAAAAGAGGGGGACGGCATCTATGGCTACACCTTC. This rearrangement joins TRBV18 to TRBJ1-2; a possible D gene is TRBD1 (6 bases). The V gene lost 5 bases and the J gene lost 4 bases, with 17 bases spanning the gap. Germline values: CDR1 KGHSH, CDR2 LQKENI. This CDR3 is built from 15 residues.